Below, 10 T cell receptor beta chains from the same sample are listed, as sequenced in a study of OX40 agonist ivuxolimab in advanced cancers. Clones were read by immunoSEQ multiplex PCR, and TCRdb kept only the in-frame ones, dropping some. The top ten clones hold approximately 40% of a sample with about 13,000 clones, roughly 69% of them seen once. Sequencing was performed on CD4+ or CD8+ T cells sorted from blood, taken in a trial of the OX40 agonist ivuxolimab. The receptors derive from an adult with an advanced solid tumor such as melanoma, head and neck, liver or kidney cancer.

V usage is TRBV6-5 and J usage is TRBJ2-3; TRBD1 might be the D (8 bases). The V and J ends lost 6 bases and 3 bases respectively, with 16 bases between them. CDR1 and CDR2 (germline): MNHEY, SVGAGI. This CDR3 is 15 amino acids long. The CDR3 spells CASSLGQGGTDTQYF. CDR3 DNA: TGTGCCAGCAGCCTTGGACAGGGAGGGACAGATACGCAGTATTTT.

The V call is TRBV5-1, the J call TRBJ2-1; TRBD1 is a possible D gene (5 bases). Germline CDR1 and CDR2: SGHRS and YFSETQ. The CDR3 is 12 amino acids. Deletions cut 4 bases from V and 7 bases from J, with 9 bases between. The CDR3, as DNA: TGCGCCAGCAGCGCGACAGAAAATGAGCAGTTCTTC. It yields the protein CASSATENEQFF.

In its sample, this clone was seen once. The chain has TRBV6-1 and TRBJ2-2; D is perhaps TRBD1 (6 bases). There are 14 residues in the CDR3. V was trimmed by 6 bases and J by 1 base, leaving 9 bases between them. The germline CDR1 and CDR2 sequences are MNHNS and SASEGT. The CDR3 reads CASSTGLNTGELFF. The DNA for the CDR3 is TGTGCCAGCAGCACAGGGTTGAACACCGGGGAGCTGTTTTTT.

This clone was found a few times. The V gene is TRBV5-4, the J gene TRBJ1-1, with D perhaps matching TRBD1 (5 bases). With 2 bases removed from V and 4 bases from J, the gap between germline ends came to 6 bases. CDR1 SGHNT and CDR2 YYREEE come from the germline V gene (reference sequence). This CDR3 contains 12 residues. The CDR3 DNA reads TGTGCCAGCAGCTTAGGGGTCACTGAAGCTTTCTTT. This encodes CASSLGVTEAFF.

This CDR3 reads CASSQEVGYEQYF. DNA of the CDR3: TGTGCCAGCAGCCAAGAGGTCGGCTACGAGCAGTACTTC. This rearrangement joins TRBV4-2 to TRBJ2-7; no definite D call. This CDR3 comprises 13 residues. Germline V CDR1 and CDR2: LGHNA, YNFKEQ. Trimming removed 0 bases at V and 3 bases at J, with 6 bases between.

This chain uses TRBV4-1 with TRBJ2-1; D gene uncertain. The CDR3 runs 12 residues. The ends were cut back, 3 bases at V and 3 bases at J, with 3 bases in the middle. Germline V gives CDR1 MGHRA, CDR2 YSYEKL. The CDR3: CASSHVYNEQFF. CDR3 nucleotides: TGCGCCAGCAGCCATGTCTACAATGAGCAGTTCTTC.

The chain has TRBV7-6 and TRBJ2-5; D perhaps matches TRBD1 (6 bases). Germline values: CDR1 SGHVS, CDR2 FNYEAQ. Trimming removed 0 bases from V and 6 bases from J, with 14 bases in between. CDR3 length equals 15 residues. The CDR3 bases are TGTGCCAGCAGCTTAGCGGGTCAGGGGATAAAGACCCAGTACTTC. Its translation: CASSLAGQGIKTQYF.

This rearrangement joins TRBV10-2 to TRBJ2-3, with a tentative D call TRBD2 (6 bases). The V end was cut by 3 bases, the J end by 3 bases, with 10 bases between. There are 14 residues in the CDR3. CDR1 is WSHSY, CDR2 SAAADI, per germline. Here the CDR3 DNA reads TGCGCCAGCAGTGACCCCAGCGGGACAGATACGCAGTATTTT. Encoded protein: CASSDPSGTDTQYF.

The chain links TRBV9 to TRBJ2-7; D may be TRBD1 or TRBD2 (5 bases each). This CDR3 region has 14 residues. Germline CDR1 SGDLS, CDR2 YYNGEE. V was cut by 0 bases and J by 4 bases, with 11 bases left in between. The CDR3 DNA sequence: TGTGCCAGCAGCGTAGGGGACGGAGCTTACGAGCAGTACTTC. Its translation: CASSVGDGAYEQYF.

This clone was recorded only once. V gene TRBV5-2 combines with J gene TRBJ1-1; TRBD1 is the table's D call and was not checked against the DNA. TRBV5-2 is termed a pseudogene. This CDR3 comprises 15 residues. The DNA of the CDR3 is TGTGCCAGCAGCGGCAGCGGGACAGGGGAAATGAAAGCTTTCTTT. Translating it yields CASSGSGTGEMKAFF.